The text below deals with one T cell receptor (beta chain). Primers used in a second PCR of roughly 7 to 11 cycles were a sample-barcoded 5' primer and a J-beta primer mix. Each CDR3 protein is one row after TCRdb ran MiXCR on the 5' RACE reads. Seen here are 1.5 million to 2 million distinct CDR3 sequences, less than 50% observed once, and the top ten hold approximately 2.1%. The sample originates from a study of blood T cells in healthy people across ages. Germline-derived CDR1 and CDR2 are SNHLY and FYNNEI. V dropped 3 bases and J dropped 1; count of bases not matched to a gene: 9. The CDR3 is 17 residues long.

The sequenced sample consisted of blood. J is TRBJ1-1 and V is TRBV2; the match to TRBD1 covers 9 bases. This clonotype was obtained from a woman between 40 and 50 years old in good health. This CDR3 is CASSERDRVAGNTEAFF. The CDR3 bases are TGTGCCAGCAGTGAGAGGGACAGGGTCGCAGGGAACACTGAAGCTTTCTTT.